Each of the 5 T cell receptor beta chains below was sequenced from the same sample in a study of T cells in localized non-small cell lung cancer. Method: immunoSEQ multiplex PCR; TCRdb's copy keeps in-frame clones and lacks some. This table has around 29,000 clones, more than 75% appearing once. The sequencing used peripheral blood, collected before any cancer treatment. All receptors come from a female donor over 55 with stage III squamous cell lung carcinoma.

The genes are TRBV6-5 and TRBJ2-7; weak D call: TRBD1 (6 bases). Trimming took 0 bases from V and 2 from J, leaving 8 bases between them. CDR1 and CDR2 (germline): MNHEY, SVGAGI. This CDR3 spans 14 amino acids. The CDR3 sequence is CASSYSGDTYEQYF. The CDR3 DNA follows: TGTGCCAGCAGTTACTCAGGGGACACCTACGAGCAGTACTTC.

The CDR3 reads CASSLGYEQFF. Written as DNA, the CDR3 is TGTGCCAGCAGCTTGGGATATGAGCAGTTCTTC. V and J are TRBV5-4 and TRBJ2-1; D gene ambiguous. From germline, CDR1 is SGHNT and CDR2 YYREEE (reference sequence). CDR3 length equals 11 residues. Trimming removed 0 bases from V and 8 bases from J, with 3 bases in between.

The chain is built from TRBV11-2 and TRBJ2-6, with a weak D call TRBD1 (6 bases). V dropped 2 bases and J dropped 0 bases, with 17 bases sitting between them. Germline V lookup: CDR1 SGHAT, CDR2 FQNNGV. CDR3 length: 19 residues. CDR3 amino acids: CASSLRAGVGFSGANVLTF. CDR3 DNA sequence: TGTGCCAGCAGCTTAAGGGCAGGGGTGGGATTCTCTGGGGCCAACGTCCTGACTTTC.

The J gene is TRBJ2-1, the V gene TRBV7-2; the match to TRBD2 covers 10 bases. Trimming took 6 bases from V and 7 from J; bases not matched to a gene: 9. This CDR3 comprises 15 residues. The germline gives CDR1 SGHTA, CDR2 FQGNSA. The DNA of the CDR3 is TGTGCCAGCAGAATTAGCGGGGGGCCTTTGAATGAGCAGTTCTTC. It encodes CASRISGGPLNEQFF.

The V gene is TRBV7-9, the J gene TRBJ1-5, with TRBD1 identical over 7 bases. The CDR3 is made up of 16 amino acids. The germline CDR1 and CDR2 sequences are SEHNR and FQNEAQ (reference sequence). J was trimmed by 1 base and V by 1 base; bases with no gene match: 4. Here the CDR3 reads CASSLGQGESNQPQHF. The CDR3 DNA reads TGTGCCAGCAGCTTAGGTCAGGGGGAGAGCAATCAGCCCCAGCATTTT. Complete variable domain (other parts from reference TRBV7-9 and TRBJ1-5): DTGVSQNPRHKITKRGQNVTFRCDPISEHNRLYWYRQTLGQGPEFLTYFQNEAQLEKSRLLSDRFSAERPKGSFSTLEIQRTEQGDSAMYLCASSLGQGESNQPQHFGDGTRLSIL.